This T cell receptor beta chain was recorded in a study of blood T cell repertoires in COVID-19. Whole-study context: The origin of the acute and convalescent COVID-19 samples was the United States, Italy and Spain. From T cells, B-cell-depleted T cells, or PBMCs came the material, which was cDNA or gDNA.

Those enrolled in Seattle joined during active infection and were followed longitudinally afterward. The CDR3 sequence is 15 residues long. Germline values: CDR1 LNHDA, CDR2 SQIVND (reference sequence). V dropped 3 bases and J dropped 0 bases, with 9 bases sitting between them. Authors' analysis steps: Using reference gene primer amplification, nucleated cell counts were estimated. This table comes from immunoSEQ multiplex PCR, and its TCRdb copy is limited to in-frame clones, with some not included. That table is the source of V, J and clone size, and D and trimming were worked out from the DNA. The repertoire holds around 180,000 clones, 75% to 85% seen once, with roughly 12% in the top ten.

Sequenced: peripheral blood. This clonotype originated in a woman older than 75 with COVID-19, enrolled during active disease. The chain combines TRBV19 with TRBJ2-1; tentatively, D is TRBD2 (6 bases). The CDR3: CASSILRDSYNEQFF. In DNA form, the CDR3 reads TGTGCCAGTAGTATTTTGCGGGACTCCTACAATGAGCAGTTCTTC.